This TCR beta chain was profiled in a study of blood T cell repertoires in COVID-19. This clone was observed a single time. The sample has other DNA sequences that encode this CDR3 too. Only in-frame clones appear in the TCRdb table, and some are missing; sequencing was by immunoSEQ multiplex PCR. The sample records over 45,000 clones, roughly 83% being singletons. Germline-derived CDR1 and CDR2 are MNHEY and SVGAGI. The CDR3 extends over 13 amino acids. With 1 base removed from V and 5 bases from J, the gap between germline ends came to 8 bases. The rearrangement joins TRBV6-5 to TRBJ1-1; D may be TRBD1 (5 bases). This TCR was sampled from a human donor in a cohort sampled during active COVID-19. Sequencing was carried out using peripheral blood. CDR3 region: CASSYLGGTEAFF. The CDR3, as DNA: TGTGCCAGCAGTTACTTGGGGGGTACTGAAGCTTTCTTT.